This TCR beta chain was obtained from a study of T-cell reconstitution after alpha-beta-depleted transplantation in children. Findings and limits, study-wide: Day-60 TCRbeta diversity that was high in some patients was derived from surviving recipient T cells and thymic progenitors.

The authors prepared the TCRbeta library with unique molecular identifiers. TCRdb re-called the PCR reads through MiXCR, storing one row per CDR3 protein. The sample lists some 100,000 distinct CDR3 sequences; around 15% were seen once. As to this clonotype: The antigen is not known.

Per germline, CDR1 SNHLY and CDR2 FYNNEI. The CDR3 runs 11 residues. V gave up 7 bases and J gave up 2 bases, with 6 bases separating them. The sequences come from PBMCs, mostly from graft donor cells, collected 180 days after TCRalphabeta/CD19-depleted stem cell transplant. V usage is TRBV2 and J usage is TRBJ2-7, with D tentatively TRBD2 (5 bases). This TCR was recovered from a male patient under 10 years old who had a stem cell transplant for acute lymphoblastic leukemia, so the T cells may come from the graft donor. The CDR3 DNA reads TGTGCCAGCAAGGGAGCCTACGAGCAGTACTTC. The encoded protein is CASKGAYEQYF.